This section outlines one T cell receptor (beta chain) sequence together with its context. What this receptor recognizes is not known. Nothing much larger sits one base from this clone, and base qualities are not available. The donors belonged to the validation cohort of about 110 subjects, which was separate from the approximately 700-subject first cohort. The record originates from a study of cytomegalovirus exposure and HLA in healthy donors (dated by TCRdb to about 2017). Looking at the study overall: A later analysis indicated that the 110 or so validation repertoires were generated on the platform also employed for the 700 or so repertoires of the first cohort. The study was designed to test whether signatures of past pathogen exposure could be identified by cataloging public T cell receptors. In addition to the first cohort of approximately 670 subjects, a separate validation cohort of under 150 different subjects was used. To predict cytomegalovirus infection status, the study brought together high-throughput TCR immunosequencing, statistical association of individual TCRs with disease status, and machine learning. Study-level results and caveats: Of the cluster scores, roughly 95% were above 0 in a later analysis, which found that TCRs clustered in the first cohort also tended to co-occur in the approximately 110 validation repertoires. A later analysis lacked HLA typing for the validation cohort, so it scored co-occurrence in that cohort across all 120 repertoires. In both the original and validation cohorts, the classifier was reported to diagnose cytomegalovirus status with high specificity and sensitivity. It was suggested by the authors that the approach could potentially be generalized to other disease states and immunological phenotypes. Three of the identified cytomegalovirus-associated TCR beta chains were confirmed in vitro to be specific for cytomegalovirus antigens. Most TCR sequences were observed very rarely across donors, whereas some public TCRs were present in many individuals. The study listed 150 to 200 TCR beta chains as associated with cytomegalovirus.

Libraries were constructed by the immunoSEQ multiplex PCR assay. Under the source paper's analysis protocol: A statistical classification framework was built to diagnose cytomegalovirus status from the catalog of TCR beta chain sequences. TCRdb carries this immuneACCESS record with in-frame sequences only. Its versions omit some clonotypes, under half of them owing to an unresolved V gene in the studies checked, with the rest unexplained. V, J and clone size are those of that table, while D and trimming were read from the DNA. This sample lists approximately 170,000 clones; about 89% were detected once. The ten largest make up 3% to 3.5% of the sample. Its CDR3 holds 16 amino acids, cysteine through phenylalanine. Just the 48-base CDR3 DNA is kept, in frame starting at base 1. CDR1 is given as SEHNR and CDR2 as FQNEAQ, both from the germline V gene (reference sequence). V lost 1 base and J lost 7 bases, and the count of bases not matched to a germline gene is 9.

Sequencing was performed on PBMCs. This TCR derives from a woman aged 18-29 years in good health and CMV-seropositive. This chain joins TRBV7-9 to TRBJ1-5; 8 central bases correspond to TRBD1. The bases read TGTGCCAGCAGCTTAGGGACAGGGAGGTTGCACCAGCCCCAGCATTTT. Translation gives CASSLGTGRLHQPQHF.